A single sample is the source of the 32 T cell receptor beta chains below, sequenced in a study of human T cells and chemical hapten exposure. As to time point: patch test 1, 2 weeks after DPC sensitization. The treatment denotes: therapeutic diphenylcyclopropenone sensitization with weekly scalp DPC. TCRdb re-analysed the RACE reads in MiXCR, keeping a single row per CDR3 protein. Of around 110,000 distinct CDR3 sequences in the sample, 12% were seen once. Sequenced here: whole blood, sampled in connection with sensitization to the hapten diphenylcyclopropenone (DPC). The receptors here all came from a woman aged 45-60 years with alopecia areata. Some clones in this sample may be carry-over from other donors' samples.

At least ten counts were recorded for this clonotype. The rearrangement uses TRBV10-2 and TRBJ2-5; D is unresolved. Trimming stripped 2 bases from V and 5 bases from J, with 3 bases between. The germline gives CDR1 WSHSY, CDR2 SAAADI. The CDR3 consists of 11 residues. The CDR3 spells CASSEGETQYF. The CDR3 nucleotides read TGCGCCAGCAGTGAGGGGGAGACCCAGTACTTC.

There are many counts of this clonotype. The chain couples TRBV25-1 to TRBJ1-5; D remains unclear. Trimming stripped 5 bases from V and 7 bases from J, with 15 bases between. CDR1 and CDR2 from the germline V gene are MGHDK and SYGVNS. The CDR3 is 14 amino acids. The CDR3 DNA sequence: TGTGCCAGCAGTCCGCGGGAGGCGTACCAGCCCCAGCATTTT. The encoded protein is CASSPREAYQPQHF.

The chain has TRBV18 and TRBJ1-3; the D gene is possibly TRBD1 (6 bases). Trimming shortened V by 5 bases and J by 7 bases, and 12 bases separated the two germline ends. This CDR3 is built from 13 residues. The germline CDR1 and CDR2 sequences are KGHSH and LQKENI. The DNA of the CDR3 is TGTGCCAGCTCAGGACAGCTCGGCAACACCATATATTTT. Protein sequence: CASSGQLGNTIYF.

At least ten counts were recorded for this clonotype. The chain employs TRBV6-5 and TRBJ1-6; the D gene is possibly TRBD1 (5 bases). The CDR3 totals 15 residues. The ends were cut back, 0 bases at V and 9 bases at J, with 12 bases in the middle. Germline lookup yields CDR1 MNHEY and CDR2 SVGAGI. CDR3 sequence (DNA): TGTGCCAGCAGTTACTCGGGGACGGTGGCTTCACCCCTCCACTTT. It yields the protein CASSYSGTVASPLHF.

This chain joins TRBV29-1 and TRBJ2-1; a weak D match, TRBD2 (6 bases). This CDR3 has 15 residues. Per germline, CDR1 SQVTM and CDR2 ANQGSEA. V was pared by 7 bases and J by 0 bases, with 16 bases between. The chain's CDR3 is CSALGGKFSYNEQFF. DNA for the CDR3: TGCAGCGCCCTGGGGGGAAAGTTCTCCTACAATGAGCAGTTCTTC.

This clonotype has a handful of counts. The chain links TRBV5-6 to TRBJ2-3; D may be TRBD1 (7 bases). The ends were cut back, 3 bases at V and 4 bases at J, with 12 bases in the middle. CDR3 size: 14 residues. The germline V gene encodes CDR1 SGHDT and CDR2 YYEEEE. CDR3 DNA: TGTGCCAGCAGCTCCCCCAGGGGGGCAGATACGCAGTATTTT. Its protein product is CASSSPRGADTQYF.

This sequence joins TRBV11-2 and TRBJ1-5; D gene uncertain. This CDR3 is 13 amino acids long. Germline values: CDR1 SGHAT, CDR2 FQNNGV. V was clipped by 4 bases and J by 5 bases, with 9 bases between them. The CDR3 coding sequence is TGTGCCAGCAGCTCCCGTCGGGATCAGCCCCAGCATTTT. This encodes CASSSRRDQPQHF. The full variable domain, rest sourced from reference TRBV11-2 and TRBJ1-5, is EAGVAQSPRYKIIEKRQSVAFWCNPISGHATLYWYQQILGQGPKLLIQFQNNGVVDDSQLPKDRFSAERLKGVDSTLKIQPAKLEDSAVYLCASSSRRDQPQHFGDGTRLSIL.

This clonotype was detected many times. The chain combines TRBV11-2 with TRBJ1-5; no clear D. CDR1 is SGHAT and CDR2 is FQNNGV in the germline V gene. CDR3 length equals 13 residues. V dropped 5 bases and J dropped 6 bases, with 11 bases sitting between them. CDR3 loop: CASSQVAGQPQHF. The CDR3, as DNA: TGTGCCAGCAGCCAGGTTGCCGGTCAGCCCCAGCATTTT.

V is TRBV27 and J is TRBJ1-5; D possibly corresponds to TRBD1 (5 bases). CDR1 and CDR2 (germline): MNHEY, SMNVEV (reference sequence). V lost 2 bases, J lost 7 bases, and 15 bases lay in between. The CDR3 has 15 residues. The CDR3 spells CASSLTWQGGQPQHF. The CDR3 bases are TGTGCCAGCAGTTTAACTTGGCAGGGTGGACAGCCCCAGCATTTT.

The J gene is TRBJ2-6, the V gene TRBV28; D possibly corresponds to TRBD1 (6 bases). The germline CDR1 and CDR2 sequences are MDHEN and SYDVKM. The CDR3 is made up of 13 amino acids. Trimming pared 10 bases from V and 4 bases from J, leaving 11 bases between. The CDR3 here is CATSGVGANVLTF. CDR3 nucleotide sequence: TGTGCCACCTCAGGGGTCGGGGCCAACGTCCTGACTTTC.

This clonotype was seen ten or more times. This chain uses TRBV12-3 or TRBV12-4 with TRBJ1-1; D is unresolved. Trimming removed 7 bases from V and 4 bases from J, with 16 bases in between. The CDR3 runs 14 residues. The CDR3 DNA reads TGTGCCAGCACCTGGGTTGGGAGCGTCACTGAAGCTTTCTTT. As protein: CASTWVGSVTEAFF.

This chain connects TRBV7-9 to TRBJ1-5, with D possibly being TRBD1 (5 bases). Germline V gene sequence: CDR1 SEHNR, CDR2 FQNEAQ (reference sequence). The CDR3 is 14 residues long. V gave up 5 bases and J gave up 4 bases, with 12 bases separating them. The CDR3 spells CASSPGQLNQPQHF. DNA for the CDR3: TGTGCCAGCAGCCCAGGACAACTAAATCAGCCCCAGCATTTT.

This clonotype was found a few times. The J gene is TRBJ2-7, the V gene TRBV28, with no clear D. Trimming left V 3 bases short and J 4 bases short, with 13 bases between. This CDR3 comprises 14 residues. Per the germline V gene, CDR1 is MDHEN and CDR2 is SYDVKM. The CDR3 reads CASSFGGKPYEQYF. Here the CDR3 DNA reads TGTGCCAGCAGTTTTGGTGGGAAGCCTTACGAGCAGTACTTC.

Many counts were recorded for this clonotype. The chain joins TRBV25-1 to TRBJ2-2; no reliable D call. There are 13 residues in the CDR3. Per germline, CDR1 MGHDK and CDR2 SYGVNS. V shed 0 bases and J shed 6 bases, with 5 bases lying between them. Here the CDR3 reads CASSEYRSGELFF. The CDR3, as DNA: TGTGCCAGCAGTGAATATCGCTCCGGGGAGCTGTTTTTT.

This clonotype has a count of ten or more. The gene calls are TRBV7-2 and TRBJ2-5, with 8 bases lining up with TRBD2. This CDR3 has 13 residues. After removal of 8 bases from V and 9 bases from J, the junction contained 11 bases not matched to a gene. The germline gives CDR1 SGHTA, CDR2 FQGNSA. The CDR3 nucleotides read TGTGCCAGCTGTAAAAGTCGGGGGGGTGCCCAGTACTTC. This encodes CASCKSRGGAQYF.

There are many counts of this clonotype. The genes are TRBV2 and TRBJ1-5; maybe TRBD1 (6 bases). Germline-derived CDR1 and CDR2 are SNHLY and FYNNEI. The CDR3 sequence is 14 residues long. V was clipped by 6 bases and J by 7 bases, with 16 bases between them. The DNA of the CDR3 is TGTGCCAGCAGCAGGGGTGAAGTGTCACAGCCCCAGCATTTT. This translates into CASSRGEVSQPQHF.

This clonotype was counted at least ten times. The J gene is TRBJ1-2, the V gene TRBV6-5, with a possible D match to TRBD1 (6 bases). Germline V gives CDR1 MNHEY, CDR2 SVGAGI. V was clipped by 2 bases and J by 0 bases, with 13 bases between them. The CDR3 spans 16 residues. This CDR3 reads CASSYATGNPNYGYTF. For the CDR3, the DNA is TGTGCCAGCAGTTACGCTACAGGGAACCCTAACTATGGCTACACCTTC.

The chain uses TRBV6-2 or TRBV6-3 and TRBJ1-5; no reliable D call. This CDR3 is 11 amino acids long. V lost 8 bases and J 6 bases, leaving 8 bases between the germline ends. Looked up from germline, CDR1 is MNHEY and CDR2 is SVGEGT. CDR3 region: CASGYRQPQHF. Here the CDR3 DNA reads TGTGCCAGCGGATATCGTCAGCCCCAGCATTTT.

At least ten counts were recorded for this clonotype. The V call is TRBV12-3 or TRBV12-4, the J call TRBJ1-5, with D uncertain. CDR3 length: 14 residues. V was shortened by 4 bases and J by 0 bases, with 7 bases between the two germline ends. The CDR3 loop is CASSSSTSNQPQHF. CDR3 in DNA: TGTGCCAGCAGTTCCAGCACTAGCAATCAGCCCCAGCATTTT.

Many counts were recorded for this clonotype. The chain links TRBV11-2 to TRBJ1-1; D remains unclear. The CDR3 extends over 16 amino acids. Germline values: CDR1 SGHAT, CDR2 FQNNGV. The V and J ends lost 0 bases and 5 bases respectively, with 16 bases between them. The CDR3: CASSLDFGKKETEAFF. DNA for the CDR3: TGTGCCAGCAGCTTAGATTTCGGCAAGAAGGAGACTGAAGCTTTCTTT.

V and J are TRBV7-8 and TRBJ2-5; D unresolved. The CDR3 extends over 14 amino acids. Germline CDR1 and CDR2: SGHVS and FQNEAQ. The V end lost 4 bases, the J end lost 2 bases, and 11 bases lay between the germline ends. The CDR3 nucleotides read TGTGCCAGCAGCTCTCTCGGGTTGCAAGAGACCCAGTACTTC. This sequence encodes CASSSLGLQETQYF. The complete variable domain, with remaining parts taken from reference TRBV7-8 and TRBJ2-5, reads GAGVSQSPRYKVAKRGQDVALRCDPISGHVSLFWYQQALGQGPEFLTYFQNEAQLDKSGLPSDRFFAERPEGSVSTLKIQRTQQEDSAVYLCASSSLGLQETQYFGPGTRLLVL.

The chain is built from TRBV27 and TRBJ1-6; no reliable D call. Between the trimmed V and J ends, which lost 0 bases and 8 bases, there was a span of 14 bases. Germline CDR1 and CDR2: MNHEY and SMNVEV (reference sequence). This CDR3 is built from 16 residues. CDR3 protein: CASSLSPAVGYSPLHF. The CDR3 nucleotides are TGTGCCAGCAGTTTATCGCCGGCAGTTGGTTATTCACCCCTCCACTTT.

This clonotype was detected many times. The rearrangement joins TRBV20-1 to TRBJ1-6; 7 bases match TRBD1. The CDR3 totals 16 residues. Germline-derived CDR1 and CDR2 are DFQATT and SNEGSKA (reference sequence). The V and J ends lost 0 bases and 7 bases, in that order; junction bases with no gene match: 9. The CDR3 DNA reads TGCAGTGCTAGAGATGATCCAGAGGGGGCGAATTCACCCCTCCACTTT. Translating gives CSARDDPEGANSPLHF.

The chain recombines TRBV7-9 with TRBJ2-1; 8 nucleotides line up with TRBD2. Germline V gene lookup returns CDR1 SEHNR and CDR2 FQNEAQ (reference sequence). The CDR3 length is 11 residues. Trimming took 8 bases from V and 15 from J; bases not matched to a gene: 9. The CDR3 reads CASLGGLEMFF. In nucleotides, the CDR3 is TGTGCCAGCCTTGGGGGACTAGAGATGTTCTTC.

A few counts support this clonotype. The chain employs TRBV6-5 and TRBJ1-1, with D unclear. The CDR3 consists of 15 residues. Trimming pared 0 bases from V and 0 bases from J, leaving 8 bases between. Germline assignment: CDR1 MNHEY and CDR2 SVGAGI. In nucleotides, the CDR3 is TGTGCCAGCAGTTACTCGCGGCCGATGAACACTGAAGCTTTCTTT. It codes for CASSYSRPMNTEAFF.

The table lists this clonotype with a few counts. The rearrangement joins TRBV6-2 or TRBV6-3 to TRBJ2-1; D is perhaps TRBD1 or TRBD2 (5 bases each). CDR3 length: 17 amino acids. CDR1 and CDR2 (germline): MNHEY, SVGEGT. Trimming cost V 0 bases and J 1 base, with 13 bases left between them. The CDR3 DNA reads TGTGCCAGCAGTTACTCGGCTGGGGACGGTTCCTACAATGAGCAGTTCTTC. It is translated as CASSYSAGDGSYNEQFF.

This clonotype appeared a few times. The chain employs TRBV29-1 and TRBJ2-1; D might be TRBD1 (5 bases). Germline loops: CDR1 SQVTM, CDR2 ANQGSEA. CDR3 length equals 13 residues. The V and J ends lost 1 base and 8 bases respectively, with 12 bases between them. The DNA of the CDR3 is TGCAGCGTTGAAGGGGCAGGGATCCATGAGCAGTTCTTC. It codes for CSVEGAGIHEQFF.

This clonotype was observed at least ten times. The chain combines TRBV7-7 with TRBJ2-2; no clear D gene. The germline V and J ends were trimmed by 2 bases and 0 bases, with 10 bases remaining between them. Germline values: CDR1 SSHAT, CDR2 FNYEAQ (reference sequence). The CDR3 sequence is 16 residues long. The CDR3 DNA follows: TGTGCCAGCAGCTTATCGCCGCCAGCGAACACCGGGGAGCTGTTTTTT. It specifies CASSLSPPANTGELFF.

This clonotype was detected many times. The chain couples TRBV6-5 to TRBJ2-6; D is unclear. Trimming removed 4 bases at V and 2 bases at J, with 24 bases between. The CDR3 is 20 residues long. Germline CDR1 MNHEY, CDR2 SVGAGI. The CDR3 reads CASSSPRSLGLVAGANVLTF. CDR3 sequence (DNA): TGTGCCAGCAGTTCACCCCGAAGTCTGGGTCTGGTGGCTGGGGCCAACGTCCTGACTTTC.

This clonotype was seen many times. This chain uses TRBV6-5 with TRBJ1-1; 7 nucleotides match TRBD1. V gave up 6 bases and J gave up 8 bases; unmatched junction bases: 9. The CDR3 runs to 13 residues. In germline, CDR1 is MNHEY, CDR2 SVGAGI. The chain's CDR3 is CASRADRSGEAFF. The CDR3 nucleotides are TGTGCCAGCAGAGCGGACAGGAGTGGGGAAGCTTTCTTT.

This clonotype was observed a few times. This sequence joins TRBV7-6 and TRBJ2-7; perhaps TRBD2 as D (5 bases). The germline CDR1 and CDR2 sequences are SGHVS and FNYEAQ. Between the trimmed V and J ends, which lost 0 bases and 7 bases, there was a span of 13 bases. This CDR3 contains 14 residues. The CDR3: CASSLAIVRGEQYF. The CDR3 DNA reads as TGTGCCAGCAGCTTAGCGATTGTGAGAGGGGAGCAGTACTTC. Filled out from reference TRBV7-6 and TRBJ2-7, the complete variable domain reads GAGVSQSPRYKVTKRGQDVALRCDPISGHVSLYWYRQALGQGPEFLTYFNYEAQQDKSGLPNDRFSAERPEGSISTLTIQRTEQRDSAMYRCASSLAIVRGEQYFGPGTRLTVT.

The V gene is TRBV11-3, the J gene TRBJ2-7, with D possibly matching TRBD2 (5 bases). V dropped 5 bases and J dropped 6 bases, with 14 bases sitting between them. The CDR3 is 13 residues long. The V gene's germline CDR1 is SGHNT and CDR2 YENEEA. CDR3 sequence (DNA): TGTGCCAGCAGCCCAGACCGGGGTTGCGAGCAGTACTTC. This codes for CASSPDRGCEQYF.